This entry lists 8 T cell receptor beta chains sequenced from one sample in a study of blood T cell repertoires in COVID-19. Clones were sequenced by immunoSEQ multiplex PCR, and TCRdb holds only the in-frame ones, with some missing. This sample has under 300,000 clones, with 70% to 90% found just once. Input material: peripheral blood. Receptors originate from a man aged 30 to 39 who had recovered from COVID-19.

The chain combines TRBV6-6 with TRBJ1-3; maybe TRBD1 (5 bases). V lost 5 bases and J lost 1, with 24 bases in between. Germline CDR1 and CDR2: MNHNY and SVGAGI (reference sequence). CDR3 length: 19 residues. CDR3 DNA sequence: TGTGCCAGCAGTCAATCCCCCCCCGAGACAGCCCATTCTGGAAACACCATATATTTT. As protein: CASSQSPPETAHSGNTIYF.

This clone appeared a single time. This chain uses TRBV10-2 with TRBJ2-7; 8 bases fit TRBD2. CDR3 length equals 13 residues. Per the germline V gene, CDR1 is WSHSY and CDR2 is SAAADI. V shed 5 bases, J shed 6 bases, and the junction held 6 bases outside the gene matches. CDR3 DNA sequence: TGCGCCAGCAGTCCAGCGGGGGAGTTCGAGCAGTACTTC. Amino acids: CASSPAGEFEQYF.

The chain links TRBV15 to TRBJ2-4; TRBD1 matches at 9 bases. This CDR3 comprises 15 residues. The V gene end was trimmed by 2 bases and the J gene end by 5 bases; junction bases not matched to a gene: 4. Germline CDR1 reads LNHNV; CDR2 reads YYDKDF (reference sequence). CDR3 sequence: CATSRPRTGENIQYF. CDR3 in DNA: TGTGCCACCAGCAGACCACGGACAGGGGAAAACATTCAGTACTTC. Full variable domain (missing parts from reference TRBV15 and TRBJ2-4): DAMVIQNPRYQVTQFGKPVTLSCSQTLNHNVMYWYQQKSSQAPKLLFHYYDKDFNNEADTPDNFQSRRPNTSFCFLDIRSPGLGDTAMYLCATSRPRTGENIQYFGAGTRLSVL.

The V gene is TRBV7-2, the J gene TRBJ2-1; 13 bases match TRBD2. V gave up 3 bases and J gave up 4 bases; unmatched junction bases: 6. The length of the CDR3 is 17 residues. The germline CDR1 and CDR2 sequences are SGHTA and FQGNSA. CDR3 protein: CASSFPLAGGQYNEQFF. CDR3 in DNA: TGTGCCAGCAGCTTCCCACTAGCGGGGGGGCAATACAATGAGCAGTTCTTC.

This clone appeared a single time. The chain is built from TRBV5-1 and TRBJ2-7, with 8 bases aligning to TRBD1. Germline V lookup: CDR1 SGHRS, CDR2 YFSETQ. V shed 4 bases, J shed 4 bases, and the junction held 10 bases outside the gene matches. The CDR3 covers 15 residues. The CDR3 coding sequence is TGCGCCAGCAGCCCATCTTCACGACAGGGGTACGAGCAGTACTTC. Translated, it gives CASSPSSRQGYEQYF.

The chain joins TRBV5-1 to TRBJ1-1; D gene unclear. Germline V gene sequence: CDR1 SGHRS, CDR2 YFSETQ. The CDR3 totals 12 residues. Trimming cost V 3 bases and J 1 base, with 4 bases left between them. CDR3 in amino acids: CASSSRNTEAFF. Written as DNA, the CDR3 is TGCGCCAGCAGCTCCCGGAACACTGAAGCTTTCTTT. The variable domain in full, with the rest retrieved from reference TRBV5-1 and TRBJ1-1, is KAGVTQTPRYLIKTRGQQVTLSCSPISGHRSVSWYQQTPGQGLQFLFEYFSETQRNKGNFPGRFSGRQFSNSRSEMNVSTLELGDSALYLCASSSRNTEAFFGQGTRLTVV.

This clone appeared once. CDR3 bases: TGTGCCAGCAGTTCAGGGCAGGCCCCCTACGAGCAGTACTTC. Translating it yields CASSSGQAPYEQYF. The rearrangement uses TRBV27 and TRBJ2-7; tentatively, D is TRBD1 (5 bases). This CDR3 is built from 14 residues. Germline V gives CDR1 MNHEY, CDR2 SMNVEV (reference sequence). Trimming pared 4 bases from V and 2 bases from J, leaving 12 bases between.

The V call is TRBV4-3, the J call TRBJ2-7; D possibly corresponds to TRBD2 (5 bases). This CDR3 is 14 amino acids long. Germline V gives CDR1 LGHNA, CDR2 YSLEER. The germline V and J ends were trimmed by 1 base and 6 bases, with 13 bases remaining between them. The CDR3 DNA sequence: TGCGCCAGCAGCCAAGGGAGGACGGCCGGCGAGCAGTACTTC. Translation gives CASSQGRTAGEQYF.